The rows below give T cell receptor beta chains drawn from one sample of a study of CD8 T cells in ankylosing spondylitis. One entry per CDR3 protein, called by TCRdb with MiXCR from the 5' RACE reads. The sample has 500,000 to 550,000 distinct CDR3 sequences; about 12% are singletons. The sample was blood, either unsorted or a sorted T cell fraction (not recorded which). These TCRs come from a male donor with ankylosing spondylitis. Both conserved end residues are part of each CDR3. The D gene is left open where the match is weak. Rows may omit the clone size; those that give it use once, few, many or a size class.

j_gene	v_gene	abundance	d_gene	CDR3aa	CDR3nt
TRBJ2-3	TRBV9	few	-	CASSSGNTDTQYF	TGTGCCAGCAGCTCGGGGAACACAGATACGCAGTATTTT
TRBJ2-3	TRBV20-1	-	TRBD2	CSATTSGRTDTQYF	TGCAGTGCTACGACTAGCGGCCGCACAGATACGCAGTATTTT
TRBJ2-4	TRBV12-3/TRBV12-4	few	-	CASSYMVAKNIQYF	TGTGCCAGCAGTTACATGGTAGCCAAAAACATTCAGTACTTC
TRBJ2-5	TRBV10-3	few	TRBD2	CAISESWASGQETQYF	TGTGCCATCAGTGAGTCGTGGGCTAGCGGGCAAGAGACCCAGTACTTC
TRBJ2-1	TRBV3-1	-	-	CASSLRMSSYNEQFF	TGTGCCAGCAGCCTCCGGATGAGCTCCTACAATGAGCAGTTCTTC
TRBJ1-1	TRBV2	-	TRBD1	CASSAQGADTEAFF	TGTGCCAGCAGCGCTCAGGGGGCGGACACTGAAGCTTTCTTT
TRBJ1-5	TRBV11-2	-	-	CASRKTGSNQPQHF	TGTGCCAGCAGGAAAACAGGGAGCAATCAGCCCCAGCATTTT
TRBJ2-2	TRBV20-1	-	TRBD2	CSATTSGRETGELFF	TGCAGTGCTACAACTAGCGGGAGAGAAACCGGGGAGCTGTTTTTT
TRBJ2-2	TRBV10-3	few	-	CAISESGSTGELFF	TGTGCCATCAGTGAGAGTGGGAGCACCGGGGAGCTGTTTTTT
TRBJ1-2	TRBV30	-	TRBD1	CAWRADRGLYGYTF	TGTGCCTGGAGGGCGGACAGGGGACTTTATGGCTACACCTTC
TRBJ2-1	TRBV7-2	few	TRBD2	CASSFAGTSGYNEQFF	TGTGCCAGCAGCTTCGCAGGGACTAGCGGGTACAATGAGCAGTTCTTC
TRBJ2-5	TRBV27	-	TRBD2	CASSAGTSGSGTQYF	TGTGCCAGCAGTGCCGGGACTAGCGGGAGCGGGACCCAGTACTTC
TRBJ2-1	TRBV24-1	many	-	CATSVGYEQFF	TGTGCCACCAGTGTCGGGTATGAGCAGTTCTTC
TRBJ1-2	TRBV7-2	-	-	CASSLAVWYGYTF	TGTGCCAGCAGCTTAGCCGTTTGGTATGGCTACACCTTC
TRBJ1-5	TRBV12-3/TRBV12-4	many	TRBD1	CASSPVGQGNQPQHF	TGTGCCAGCAGTCCCGTCGGACAGGGTAATCAGCCCCAGCATTTT
TRBJ2-6	TRBV20-1	few	-	CSATGSSGANVLTF	TGCAGTGCCACAGGGAGCTCTGGGGCCAACGTCCTGACTTTC
TRBJ1-2	TRBV2	many	-	CASSPMGAYGYTF	TGTGCCAGCAGTCCGATGGGGGCCTATGGCTACACCTTC
TRBJ2-1	TRBV11-1	few	TRBD2	CASSLTPRTSGQLNEQFF	TGTGCCAGCAGCCTAACACCCCGGACTAGCGGGCAATTAAATGAGCAGTTCTTC
TRBJ2-1	TRBV5-1	many	TRBD2	CASSFGLAGGTNEQFF	TGCGCCAGCAGCTTCGGACTAGCGGGAGGGACCAATGAGCAGTTCTTC
TRBJ2-3	TRBV20-1	many	-	CSALLDTDTQYF	TGCAGTGCTCTCCTCGACACAGATACGCAGTATTTT
TRBJ1-6	TRBV5-1	few	-	CASSLEGGSFGSPLHF	TGCGCCAGCAGCTTGGAAGGGGGGTCCTTTGGTTCACCCCTCCACTTT
TRBJ1-5	TRBV11-3	-	-	CASSFGMNQPQHF	TGTGCCAGCAGCTTTGGAATGAATCAGCCCCAGCATTTT
TRBJ2-1	TRBV7-9	-	-	CASSPHSGSYNEQFF	TGTGCCAGCAGCCCTCACTCCGGCTCCTACAATGAGCAGTTCTTC
TRBJ2-5	TRBV27	-	-	CASTPLSELGETQYF	TGTGCCAGCACCCCCCTTAGTGAGCTAGGAGAGACCCAGTACTTC
TRBJ2-3	TRBV5-6	-	TRBD1	CASSLGTATRTSTDTQYF	TGTGCCAGCAGCTTAGGGACAGCAACGAGAACTAGCACAGATACGCAGTATTTT
TRBJ1-6	TRBV10-3	few	-	CAISEDSRNSPLHF	TGTGCCATCAGTGAGGACAGTAGGAATTCACCCCTCCACTTT
TRBJ2-3	TRBV20-1	-	TRBD1	CSAPRQGYSTDTQYF	TGCAGTGCCCCTCGACAGGGATATAGCACAGATACGCAGTATTTT
TRBJ2-3	TRBV12-3/TRBV12-4	many	TRBD1	CASSPDRGLSTDTQYF	TGTGCCAGCAGTCCTGACAGGGGGCTGAGCACAGATACGCAGTATTTT
TRBJ1-1	TRBV20-1	few	TRBD1	CSANRGMNTEAFF	TGCAGTGCTAACAGGGGAATGAACACTGAAGCTTTCTTT
TRBJ2-1	TRBV7-8	few	-	CASSPVAGNEQFF	TGTGCCAGCAGCCCCGTGGCGGGAAACGAGCAGTTCTTC
TRBJ1-1	TRBV3-1	-	-	CASSQYRDTEAFF	TGTGCCAGCAGCCAGTACCGGGACACTGAAGCTTTCTTT
TRBJ2-6	TRBV20-1	-	-	CSARDHSSGANVLTF	TGCAGTGCTAGAGATCACAGCTCTGGGGCCAACGTCCTGACTTTC
TRBJ1-2	TRBV20-1	few	-	CSAPDPQGSLGGYTF	TGCAGTGCCCCAGACCCTCAGGGGTCACTGGGTGGCTACACCTTC
TRBJ2-1	TRBV5-5	-	TRBD2	CASSFRQRERGNEQFF	TGTGCCAGCAGCTTTCGACAGCGGGAGCGTGGCAATGAGCAGTTCTTC
TRBJ1-5	TRBV5-1	-	-	CASSSGPNNQPQHF	TGCGCCAGCAGCTCGGGACCGAACAATCAGCCCCAGCATTTT
TRBJ2-1	TRBV4-2	few	-	CASSQDLAANEQFF	TGTGCCAGCAGCCAAGATCTAGCCGCCAATGAGCAGTTCTTC
TRBJ2-7	TRBV9	few	-	CASSVGGRTYEQYF	TGTGCCAGCAGCGTAGGTGGACGGACCTACGAGCAGTACTTC
TRBJ1-5	TRBV12-3/TRBV12-4	few	TRBD1	CASSPGTGQHF	TGTGCCAGCAGTCCCGGGACAGGACAGCATTTT
TRBJ2-5	TRBV7-8	many	TRBD2	CASSLAPLAVLETQYF	TGTGCCAGCAGCTTAGCTCCGCTAGCGGTTCTAGAGACCCAGTACTTC
TRBJ2-1	TRBV5-4	once	-	CASKEGINNEQFF	TGTGCCAGCAAGGAGGGGATTAACAATGAGCAGTTCTTC
TRBJ2-7	TRBV10-3	many	TRBD2	CAISGSLAGYIYEQYF	TGTGCCATCAGTGGGTCGTTAGCGGGGTACATCTACGAGCAGTACTTC
TRBJ2-1	TRBV5-1	many	TRBD2	CASSLGVGGRGNEQFF	TGCGCCAGCAGCTTGGGCGTGGGCGGGAGGGGCAATGAGCAGTTCTTC
TRBJ1-2	TRBV5-1	-	TRBD1	CASSLVSTGGPGYTF	TGCGCCAGCAGCTTGGTTTCGACAGGGGGTCCTGGCTACACCTTC
TRBJ1-6	TRBV11-2	-	TRBD1	CASSLGDRTGGRSPLHF	TGTGCCAGCAGCTTAGGAGATAGAACAGGGGGTCGTTCACCCCTCCACTTT
TRBJ1-1	TRBV12-3/TRBV12-4	many	-	CASTSGTMNTEAFF	TGTGCCAGCACCTCAGGGACCATGAACACTGAAGCTTTCTTT